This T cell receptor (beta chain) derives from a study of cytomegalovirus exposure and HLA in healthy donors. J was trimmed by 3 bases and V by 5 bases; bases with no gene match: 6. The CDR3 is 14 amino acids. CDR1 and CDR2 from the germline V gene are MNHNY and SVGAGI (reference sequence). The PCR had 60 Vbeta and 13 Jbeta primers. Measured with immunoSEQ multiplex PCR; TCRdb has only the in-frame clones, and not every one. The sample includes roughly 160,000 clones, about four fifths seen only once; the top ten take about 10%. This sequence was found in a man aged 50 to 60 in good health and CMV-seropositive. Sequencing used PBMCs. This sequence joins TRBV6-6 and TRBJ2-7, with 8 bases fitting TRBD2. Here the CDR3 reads CASSKSGSLYEQYF. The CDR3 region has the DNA TGTGCCAGCAGTAAAAGCGGGAGTCTCTACGAGCAGTACTTC.